This TCR beta chain was found in a study of blood T cells in healthy people across ages. Sample-barcoded 5' priming and a J-beta primer mix drove a second PCR of 7 to 11 cycles. One entry per CDR3 protein, called by TCRdb with MiXCR from the 5' RACE reads. Here the sample spans about 800,000 distinct CDR3 sequences, 25% being singletons. CDR1 and CDR2 (germline): MDHEN, SYDVKM. The V end was cut by 2 bases, the J end by 3 bases, with 14 bases between. The CDR3 consists of 15 residues. The same data also contributed to another study, on T cells of mothers and their children. As that report states: For cDNA synthesis, the complete extracted RNA was used (1.5 ug per 15 ul).

The TCR was taken from a boy under 18 in good health. The sequenced sample was blood. V is TRBV28 and J is TRBJ2-7, with D unclear. The CDR3 DNA reads as TGTGCCAGCAGTTTAGAGGACCCCGGCCACTACGAGCAGTACTTC. It translates to CASSLEDPGHYEQYF.